Below, 7 T cell receptor beta chains from the same sample are listed, as sequenced in a study of control samples from healthy donors and cancer patients. The method was immunoSEQ multiplex PCR; TCRdb's version includes in-frame clones alone and lacks a portion of them. This sample has around 94,000 clones, with approximately 86% found just once. Sequencing input: blood. These receptors were taken from a woman between 45 and 65 years old in good health.

The chain has TRBV3-1 (or the pseudogene TRBV3-2) and TRBJ2-7; D tentatively fits TRBD1 or TRBD2 (6 bases each). The V and J ends lost 5 bases and 7 bases respectively, with 15 bases between them. The germline gives CDR1 LGHDT, CDR2 YNNKEL (reference sequence). CDR3 length equals 13 residues. CDR3 sequence: CASSGGLTLEQYF. Here the CDR3 DNA reads TGTGCCAGCAGCGGGGGGCTCACTTTGGAGCAGTACTTC.

The V call is TRBV28, the J call TRBJ1-2, with a possible D match to TRBD1 (5 bases). Looked up from germline, CDR1 is MDHEN and CDR2 is SYDVKM. CDR3 size: 15 residues. V was cut by 5 bases and J by 5 bases, with 18 bases left in between. The CDR3 nucleotides read TGTGCCAGCAGTCCCACGGGAGTGACAGCTTATGGCTACACCTTC. Its translation: CASSPTGVTAYGYTF.

This rearrangement joins TRBV19 to TRBJ2-3; 8 bases fit TRBD2. Germline CDR1 is LNHDA and CDR2 is SQIVND (reference sequence). Unmatched junction bases numbered 6, after V lost 6 bases and J lost 4 bases. The CDR3 runs 14 residues. The CDR3 here is CASRTGGPADTQYF. CDR3 DNA sequence: TGTGCCAGTAGGACGGGGGGGCCGGCAGATACGCAGTATTTT.

This chain uses TRBV7-2 with TRBJ2-3, with TRBD2 identical over 12 bases. The CDR3 contains 17 residues. The germline gives CDR1 SGHTA, CDR2 FQGNSA. Trimming took 3 bases from V and 5 from J; bases not matched to a gene: 9. CDR3 region: CASSLSSSGGAGDTQYF. CDR3 sequence (DNA): TGTGCCAGCAGCTTGAGTTCTAGCGGGGGGGCAGGAGATACGCAGTATTTT.

The table lists this clone with a count of one. The chain joins TRBV7-2 to TRBJ2-1; possibly TRBD1 or TRBD2 for D (5 bases each). Germline assignment: CDR1 SGHTA and CDR2 FQGNSA. The CDR3 contains 15 residues. Between the trimmed V and J ends, which lost 5 bases and 8 bases, there was a span of 19 bases. CDR3: CASSPGPFDDDEQFF. The CDR3 coding sequence is TGTGCCAGCAGCCCGGGGCCATTTGACGACGATGAGCAGTTCTTC.

This clone was seen once. The chain employs TRBV12-3 or TRBV12-4 and TRBJ2-5; a possible D gene is TRBD2 (5 bases). This CDR3 is 12 amino acids long. Trimming removed 5 bases from V and 5 bases from J, with 9 bases in between. The CDR3: CASSVRRETQYF. The CDR3 DNA follows: TGTGCCAGCAGTGTTCGGAGGGAGACCCAGTACTTC.

The rearrangement joins TRBV6-5 to TRBJ1-1; the D gene is possibly TRBD1 (5 bases). The V end lost 0 bases, the J end lost 7 bases, and 12 bases lay between the germline ends. The CDR3 loop spans 14 amino acids. Germline V gene lookup returns CDR1 MNHEY and CDR2 SVGAGI. For the CDR3, the DNA is TGTGCCAGCAGTTACTCGGGGCAGAAAAGTGAAGCTTTCTTT. Its protein is CASSYSGQKSEAFF.